This is a list of T cell receptor beta chains from one sample in a study of PD-1 blockade in classical Hodgkin lymphoma. The repertoire was sequenced with immunoSEQ multiplex PCR; TCRdb's copy has only in-frame clones and lacks some. This sample yields roughly 35,000 clones, of which about 86% are seen a single time; about 7.8% belongs to the top ten. The sample here was peripheral blood mononuclear cells (PBMCs), taken before the second cycle of nivolumab. Receptors originate from a human donor with classical Hodgkin lymphoma. Each CDR3 is given with its conserved first and last residue. The order of the fields is CDR3 length, V gene, D gene, clone size, J gene, CDR3 protein, CDR3 DNA. A D gene is named only where the DNA matches it firmly. The listing skips clone size in some rows; elsewhere it reads once, few, many or a size class.

CDR3 length: 13; V gene: TRBV6-6; D gene: TRBD1; clone size: -; J gene: TRBJ1-2; CDR3 protein: CAITGTGAYGYTF; CDR3 DNA: TGTGCCATTACGGGAACAGGGGCGTATGGCTACACCTTC
CDR3 length: 14; V gene: TRBV6-5; D gene: TRBD1; clone size: -; J gene: TRBJ1-2; CDR3 protein: CASSYSQGRGGYTF; CDR3 DNA: TGTGCCAGCAGTTACTCACAGGGGAGGGGTGGCTACACCTTC
CDR3 length: 14; V gene: TRBV19; D gene: -; clone size: -; J gene: TRBJ2-7; CDR3 protein: CASSMAGFTYEQYF; CDR3 DNA: TGTGCCAGTAGTATGGCAGGATTTACCTACGAGCAGTACTTC
CDR3 length: 18; V gene: TRBV10-3; D gene: TRBD2; clone size: -; J gene: TRBJ2-2; CDR3 protein: CATLIPSSGRSNTGELFF; CDR3 DNA: TGTGCCACATTAATCCCGTCTAGCGGGAGGTCAAACACCGGGGAGCTGTTTTTT
CDR3 length: 14; V gene: TRBV5-7; D gene: TRBD1; clone size: -; J gene: TRBJ2-1; CDR3 protein: CASSLEGARNEQFF; CDR3 DNA: TGTGCCAGCAGCTTGGAGGGGGCGAGGAATGAGCAGTTCTTC
CDR3 length: 12; V gene: TRBV5-5; D gene: -; clone size: once; J gene: TRBJ2-7; CDR3 protein: CASSLLEYEQYF; CDR3 DNA: TGTGCCAGCAGCTTATTGGAATACGAGCAGTACTTC
CDR3 length: 12; V gene: TRBV5-1; D gene: -; clone size: -; J gene: TRBJ2-7; CDR3 protein: CASSFGGNEQYF; CDR3 DNA: TGCGCCAGCAGCTTCGGGGGAAACGAGCAGTACTTC
CDR3 length: 14; V gene: TRBV7-9; D gene: -; clone size: -; J gene: TRBJ1-3; CDR3 protein: CASSFLGGGNTIYF; CDR3 DNA: TGTGCCAGCAGCTTTTTAGGGGGGGGAAACACCATATATTTT
CDR3 length: 15; V gene: TRBV5-1; D gene: -; clone size: -; J gene: TRBJ2-5; CDR3 protein: CASSLDGSFRETQYF; CDR3 DNA: TGCGCCAGCAGCTTGGACGGGAGTTTTAGGGAGACCCAGTACTTC
CDR3 length: 16; V gene: TRBV27; D gene: -; clone size: -; J gene: TRBJ1-5; CDR3 protein: CASSLCHRVRWQPQHF; CDR3 DNA: TGTGCCAGCAGTTTATGTCACAGGGTTCGATGGCAGCCCCAGCATTTT
CDR3 length: 13; V gene: TRBV7-6; D gene: -; clone size: -; J gene: TRBJ1-5; CDR3 protein: CASSYRANQPQHF; CDR3 DNA: TGTGCCAGCAGCTACAGGGCTAATCAGCCCCAGCATTTT
CDR3 length: 16; V gene: TRBV19; D gene: -; clone size: -; J gene: TRBJ1-4; CDR3 protein: CASRSFPGAPNEKLFF; CDR3 DNA: TGTGCCAGCAGAAGCTTCCCGGGGGCTCCAAATGAAAAACTGTTTTTT
CDR3 length: 11; V gene: TRBV20-1; D gene: -; clone size: -; J gene: TRBJ1-4; CDR3 protein: CSARVMRKLFF; CDR3 DNA: TGCAGTGCTAGGGTAATGAGGAAACTGTTTTTT
CDR3 length: 13; V gene: TRBV28; D gene: -; clone size: -; J gene: TRBJ2-2; CDR3 protein: CASFGPPVWELFF; CDR3 DNA: TGTGCCAGCTTCGGACCCCCTGTGTGGGAGCTGTTTTTT
CDR3 length: 16; V gene: TRBV7-8; D gene: -; clone size: -; J gene: TRBJ2-1; CDR3 protein: CASSFAGSSSYNEQFF; CDR3 DNA: TGTGCCAGCAGCTTCGCTGGCAGCAGCTCCTACAATGAGCAGTTCTTC
CDR3 length: 18; V gene: TRBV7-3; D gene: -; clone size: -; J gene: TRBJ2-1; CDR3 protein: CASSLVYLGAASRDEQFF; CDR3 DNA: TGTGCCAGCAGCTTAGTCTATTTAGGAGCGGCATCGAGGGATGAGCAGTTCTTC
CDR3 length: 15; V gene: TRBV2; D gene: -; clone size: -; J gene: TRBJ2-5; CDR3 protein: CASSESSGALGTQYF; CDR3 DNA: TGTGCCAGCAGTGAATCCTCCGGGGCGCTTGGGACCCAGTACTTC
CDR3 length: 18; V gene: TRBV10-3; D gene: TRBD2; clone size: -; J gene: TRBJ2-6; CDR3 protein: CAISGGRALASGANVLTF; CDR3 DNA: TGTGCCATCAGTGGCGGGAGGGCCCTCGCCTCTGGGGCCAACGTCCTGACTTTC
CDR3 length: 20; V gene: TRBV4-2; D gene: TRBD2; clone size: -; J gene: TRBJ2-1; CDR3 protein: CASSQEAGLAIWGSYNEQFF; CDR3 DNA: TGTGCCAGCAGCCAAGAGGCGGGACTAGCTATCTGGGGTTCCTACAATGAGCAGTTCTTC
CDR3 length: 16; V gene: TRBV2; D gene: TRBD1; clone size: -; J gene: TRBJ2-4; CDR3 protein: CASSGDRLLAKNIQYF; CDR3 DNA: TGTGCCAGCAGTGGGGACAGACTACTAGCCAAAAACATTCAGTACTTC